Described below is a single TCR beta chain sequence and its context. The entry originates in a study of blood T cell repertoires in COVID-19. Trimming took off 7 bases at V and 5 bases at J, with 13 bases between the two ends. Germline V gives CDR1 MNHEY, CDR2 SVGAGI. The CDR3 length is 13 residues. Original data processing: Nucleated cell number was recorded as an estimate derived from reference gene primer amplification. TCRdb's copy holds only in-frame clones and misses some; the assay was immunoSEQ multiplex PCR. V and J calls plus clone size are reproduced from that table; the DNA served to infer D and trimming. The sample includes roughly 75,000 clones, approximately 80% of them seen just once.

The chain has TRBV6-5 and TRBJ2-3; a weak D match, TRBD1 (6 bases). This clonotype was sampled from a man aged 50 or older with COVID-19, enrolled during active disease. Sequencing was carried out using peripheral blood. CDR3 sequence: CASTLGGEDTQYF. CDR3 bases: TGTGCCAGCACTCTTGGGGGCGAAGATACGCAGTATTTT.